Each of the 12 T cell receptor beta chains below was sequenced from the same sample in a study of blood T cell repertoires in COVID-19. Sequenced by immunoSEQ multiplex PCR; TCRdb stores in-frame clones only, minus some. The sample carries 390,000 or so clones, 80% to 90% recorded once. The sequenced sample consisted of PBMCs or T cells enriched from blood (not recorded which). These receptors originate from a man aged 18-30 years who had recovered from COVID-19.

V gene TRBV20-1 combines with J gene TRBJ1-2; D possibly corresponds to TRBD1 (6 bases). Germline values: CDR1 DFQATT, CDR2 SNEGSKA (reference sequence). The CDR3 is made up of 13 amino acids. Trimming took off 3 bases at V and 6 bases at J, with 14 bases between the two ends. In nucleotides, the CDR3 is TGCAGTGCTAGTGAGAACAGGGAGAATGGCTACACCTTC. It yields the protein CSASENRENGYTF.

The chain couples TRBV23-1 to TRBJ2-3; tentatively, D is TRBD1 (6 bases). TRBV23-1 belongs to the ORF category, with a function that is uncertain. CDR3 length: 16 residues. V dropped 8 bases and J dropped 2 bases, with 20 bases sitting between them. CDR3 sequence reads: CASCTLGTLITDTQYF. Written as DNA, the CDR3 is TGCGCCAGCTGTACGCTCGGGACATTGATCACAGATACGCAGTATTTT.

There are a few counts of this clone. The chain joins TRBV5-1 to TRBJ1-1, with a weak D call TRBD1 (5 bases). The CDR3 runs to 13 residues. The V gene's germline CDR1 is SGHRS and CDR2 YFSETQ. The V and J ends lost 5 bases and 1 base respectively, with 9 bases between them. DNA for the CDR3: TGCGCCAGCAGGTCCGACAGGAACACTGAAGCTTTCTTT. It is translated as CASRSDRNTEAFF.

The chain combines TRBV28 with TRBJ2-7; 8 positions match TRBD1. Germline lookup yields CDR1 MDHEN and CDR2 SYDVKM. The CDR3 length is 13 residues. Trimming cost V 5 bases and J 6 bases; bases outside gene matches: 6. The CDR3 spells CASSTQGAVEQYF. DNA for the CDR3: TGTGCCAGCAGTACCCAGGGGGCGGTCGAGCAGTACTTC.

This clone has only one observation. J is TRBJ2-3 and V is TRBV3-1 (or the pseudogene TRBV3-2); the match to TRBD2 covers 9 bases. From germline, CDR1 is LGHDT and CDR2 YNNKEL (reference sequence). This CDR3 contains 15 residues. V shed 5 bases and J 1 base; nucleotides not matched to a gene: 4. The CDR3 DNA reads TGTGCCAGCAGCTCCCGACTAGCGGGCACAGATACGCAGTATTTT. Translated: CASSSRLAGTDTQYF.

This clone was counted once. The chain has TRBV5-1 and TRBJ2-2; D is possibly TRBD1 (5 bases). The germline V and J ends were trimmed by 2 bases and 0 bases, with 8 bases remaining between them. The germline gives CDR1 SGHRS, CDR2 YFSETQ. CDR3 size: 15 residues. CDR3 amino acids: CASSFDSSNTGELFF. In DNA, the CDR3 is TGCGCCAGCAGCTTTGACAGTTCGAACACCGGGGAGCTGTTTTTT.

The V and J genes are TRBV2 and TRBJ2-7; possibly TRBD2 for D (5 bases). V lost 8 bases, J lost 1 base, and 12 bases lay in between. The CDR3 runs 13 residues. The germline V gene encodes CDR1 SNHLY and CDR2 FYNNEI. The CDR3 DNA is TGTGCCAGCCGAGGGATGGTATCCTACGAGCAGTACTTC. Residues: CASRGMVSYEQYF.

In its sample, this clone was seen once. The chain has TRBV9 and TRBJ1-5; possibly TRBD1 for D (6 bases). This CDR3 contains 15 residues. The V end was cut by 4 bases, the J end by 1 base, with 12 bases between. Per the germline V gene, CDR1 is SGDLS and CDR2 is YYNGEE. The CDR3, as DNA: TGTGCCAGCAGCCCCGACAGGTCGAGCAATCAGCCCCAGCATTTT. Translating it yields CASSPDRSSNQPQHF.

V is TRBV7-3 and J is TRBJ2-1; TRBD2 agrees at 9 bases. The CDR3 length is 16 residues. The V gene end was trimmed by 2 bases and the J gene end by 7 bases; junction bases not matched to a gene: 9. Per germline, CDR1 SGHTA and CDR2 FQGTGA. In DNA, the CDR3 is TGTGCCAGCAGCTTAGCGGGGGGGCAAATTTGGAATGAGCAGTTCTTC. Translation: CASSLAGGQIWNEQFF.

This clone is a singleton in its sample. The rearrangement links TRBV9 to TRBJ1-1; 7 nucleotides align to TRBD1. The CDR3 covers 14 residues. V shed 4 bases and J 10 bases; nucleotides not matched to a gene: 13. Looked up from germline, CDR1 is SGDLS and CDR2 is YYNGEE. The chain's CDR3 is CASSPTTGAVGAFF. CDR3 sequence (DNA): TGTGCCAGCAGCCCCACAACAGGGGCGGTCGGAGCTTTCTTT.

The V and J genes are TRBV7-9 and TRBJ1-5; no reliable D call. The CDR3 runs to 13 residues. V was pared by 5 bases and J by 5 bases, with 10 bases between. Germline V gene sequence: CDR1 SEHNR, CDR2 FQNEAQ (reference sequence). In DNA form, the CDR3 reads TGTGCCAGCAGCCCAGGATGGGATCAGCCCCAGCATTTT. It encodes CASSPGWDQPQHF.

This clone was observed once. The chain recombines TRBV4-1 with TRBJ1-1; tentative D call: TRBD1 (5 bases). Trimming took 1 base from V and 3 from J, leaving 6 bases between them. The length of the CDR3 is 13 residues. CDR1 and CDR2 (germline): MGHRA, YSYEKL. The CDR3 here is CASSQGQYTEAFF. As DNA, the CDR3 is TGCGCCAGCAGCCAAGGACAGTACACTGAAGCTTTCTTT.